This record concerns one T cell receptor (beta chain) sequence. The sample originates from a study of shared clonotypes between healthy human individuals. As defined, naive CD8 cells were CD45RO-negative and positively selected for CCR7, with terminally differentiated effector memory CD45RA+ cells excluded. Sequencing was performed with immunoSEQ multiplex PCR; in TCRdb, only in-frame clones are kept and a portion is missing. This repertoire shows roughly 2,000,000 clones, less than 95% found once; its top ten account for around 1%. The sequence came from a man younger than 30 in good health. Sequenced: naive CD8+ T cells sorted from blood.

The CDR3: CATALGLYNEQFF. The CDR3 DNA follows: TGTGCCACCGCCTTGGGCCTCTACAATGAGCAGTTCTTC. V gene TRBV6-5 combines with J gene TRBJ2-1; no definite D call. V lost 10 bases, J lost 3 bases, and 13 bases lay in between. This CDR3 has 13 amino acids. Germline loops: CDR1 MNHEY, CDR2 SVGAGI.